Below are 20 T cell receptor beta chains sequenced from a single sample in a study of blood T cell repertoires in COVID-19. Some clones are missing from TCRdb's copy, which holds only in-frame ones; the method was immunoSEQ multiplex PCR. The sample yields some 70,000 clones, roughly 89% seen once. The sample was peripheral blood. The receptor source for this set is a man over 45 with active COVID-19.

This chain links TRBV29-1 with TRBJ2-5, with 8 bases aligning to TRBD1. Trimming took 6 bases from V and 4 from J; bases not matched to a gene: 4. The V gene's germline CDR1 is SQVTM and CDR2 ANQGSEA. The length of the CDR3 is 12 residues. In DNA form, the CDR3 reads TGCAGCGTCGACAGGGGTGGAGAGACCCAGTACTTC. This sequence encodes CSVDRGGETQYF.

The chain employs TRBV2 and TRBJ2-1, with TRBD1 matching over 9 bases. Trimming removed 7 bases from V and 7 bases from J; junction bases left unmatched: 11. Per germline, CDR1 SNHLY and CDR2 FYNNEI. This CDR3 is 15 amino acids long. CDR3 in amino acids: CASTRDRARGNEQFF. The CDR3 DNA reads as TGTGCCAGCACTCGGGACAGGGCCCGAGGGAATGAGCAGTTCTTC.

The rearrangement joins TRBV19 to TRBJ2-3; 9 bases are a match to TRBD2. The CDR3 contains 15 residues. The junction had 7 bases not matched to a gene; V was cut back by 5 bases and J by 4 bases. Germline CDR1 reads LNHDA; CDR2 reads SQIVND (reference sequence). The CDR3 loop reads CASSWVAGDADTQYF. CDR3 bases: TGTGCCAGTAGTTGGGTAGCGGGGGACGCAGATACGCAGTATTTT.

This chain joins TRBV5-8 and TRBJ2-7; D gene uncertain. Trimming pared 0 bases from V and 5 bases from J, leaving 12 bases between. CDR1 is SGHTS and CDR2 is YDEGEE in the germline V gene. There are 14 residues in the CDR3. In DNA form, the CDR3 reads TGTGCCAGCAGCTTGGTTGACTCTCGGGACGAGCAGTACTTC. Amino acids: CASSLVDSRDEQYF.

The CDR3 sequence is CSVEDKLPQPTDTQYF. CDR3 bases: TGCAGCGTTGAAGATAAACTCCCTCAACCCACAGATACGCAGTATTTT. This sequence joins TRBV29-1 and TRBJ2-3; D remains unclear. The CDR3 covers 16 residues. Germline loops: CDR1 SQVTM, CDR2 ANQGSEA. Trimming pared 0 bases from V and 2 bases from J, leaving 15 bases between.

This chain connects TRBV7-9 to TRBJ2-7, with TRBD1 as a possible D gene (7 bases). Trimming stripped 5 bases from V and 7 bases from J, with 12 bases between. The V gene's germline CDR1 is SEHNR and CDR2 FQNEAQ (reference sequence). There are 12 residues in the CDR3. CDR3 DNA sequence: TGTGCCAGCAGCGAGACAGGGAGGGAGCAGTACTTC. It encodes CASSETGREQYF.

This chain links TRBV2 with TRBJ2-5; D not certain. V was pared by 4 bases and J by 11 bases, with 8 bases between. This CDR3 comprises 10 residues. CDR1 is SNHLY and CDR2 is FYNNEI in the germline V gene. CDR3 sequence (DNA): TGTGCCAGCAGTGGTATCACTCAGTACTTC. This sequence encodes CASSGITQYF.

The chain employs TRBV29-1 and TRBJ2-7, with a weak D call TRBD1 (6 bases). Per germline, CDR1 SQVTM and CDR2 ANQGSEA. This CDR3 has 16 residues. Deletions cut 4 bases from V and 5 bases from J, with 24 bases between. The DNA of the CDR3 is TGCAGCGTTGTTGGGAGATTCCAGGGGATGTCGGACGAGCAGTACTTC. Its protein product is CSVVGRFQGMSDEQYF.

This chain uses TRBV2 with TRBJ1-4, with TRBD1 identical over 9 bases. The trim removed 8 bases at V and 7 bases at J, leaving 11 bases unmatched. CDR3 size: 15 residues. Germline-derived CDR1 and CDR2 are SNHLY and FYNNEI. The CDR3 DNA reads as TGTGCCAGCTACGGGGGGGGACAGGGCGGTGAAAAACTGTTTTTT. The encoded protein is CASYGGGQGGEKLFF.

The V call is TRBV5-6, the J call TRBJ1-2, with 7 bases matching TRBD1. CDR1 is SGHDT and CDR2 is YYEEEE in the germline V gene. This CDR3 comprises 14 residues. The junction had 12 bases not matched to a gene; V was cut back by 5 bases and J by 8 bases. CDR3 DNA sequence: TGTGCCAGCAGTCCCGACAGGGCCTCGGGGGGCTACACCTTC. Amino acid sequence: CASSPDRASGGYTF.

This chain joins TRBV19 and TRBJ2-3; 7 nucleotides match TRBD2. V lost 6 bases and J lost 3; bases outside the gene matches: 12. The V gene's germline CDR1 is LNHDA and CDR2 SQIVND (reference sequence). This CDR3 has 16 amino acids. CDR3 bases: TGTGCCAGTAGGATTTCTGCGGGGGACCGTACAGATACGCAGTATTTT. This translates into CASRISAGDRTDTQYF.

By share, this clone ranks as medium-sized. The rearrangement joins TRBV7-2 to TRBJ1-2, with D unclear. The germline V and J ends were trimmed by 1 base and 2 bases, with 5 bases remaining between them. Germline V gives CDR1 SGHTA, CDR2 FQGNSA. The CDR3 is 13 residues long. The CDR3: CASSLVENYGYTF. CDR3 DNA sequence: TGTGCCAGCAGCTTAGTAGAGAACTATGGCTACACCTTC.

This chain uses TRBV5-5 with TRBJ2-7, with 9 bases fitting TRBD1. The CDR3 contains 15 residues. With 4 bases clipped from V and 2 bases from J, the junction kept 7 bases outside the gene matches. Germline V lookup: CDR1 SGHKS, CDR2 YYEKEE (reference sequence). Here the CDR3 DNA reads TGTGCCAGCAGCCCAGACAGGGGGAGCGCCTACGAGCAGTACTTC. Its protein is CASSPDRGSAYEQYF.

The CDR3 is CASENRGGQNEQFF. The DNA for the CDR3 is TGTGCCAGCGAAAATAGGGGGGGGCAGAATGAGCAGTTCTTC. The chain couples TRBV2 to TRBJ2-1; tentatively, D is TRBD2 (7 bases). The CDR3 has 14 residues. Trimming took off 8 bases at V and 7 bases at J, with 18 bases between the two ends. Germline assignment: CDR1 SNHLY and CDR2 FYNNEI.

The rearrangement uses TRBV30 and TRBJ1-6; 7 nucleotides line up with TRBD1. The germline gives CDR1 GTSNPN, CDR2 SVGIG (reference sequence). There are 14 residues in the CDR3. V gave up 5 bases and J gave up 11 bases; unmatched junction bases: 12. CDR3 residues: CAWGSNRGQPPLHF. CDR3 DNA sequence: TGTGCCTGGGGTTCTAACAGGGGTCAACCACCCCTCCACTTT.

This sequence joins TRBV6-5 and TRBJ2-4, with 7 bases fitting TRBD2. The germline CDR1 and CDR2 sequences are MNHEY and SVGAGI. There are 15 residues in the CDR3. Trimming took 2 bases from V and 1 from J; bases not matched to a gene: 2. CDR3: CASSYGGVAKNIQYF. The DNA for the CDR3 is TGTGCCAGCAGTTACGGGGGGGTGGCCAAAAACATTCAGTACTTC.

The sample holds one count of this clone. The chain uses TRBV10-3 and TRBJ1-3; D is possibly TRBD1 (5 bases). V was cut by 4 bases and J by 4 bases, with 5 bases left in between. This CDR3 spans 12 amino acids. The germline CDR1 and CDR2 sequences are ENHRY and SYGVKD. CDR3 sequence reads: CAISGTGNTIYF. CDR3 DNA sequence: TGTGCCATCAGTGGGACAGGAAACACCATATATTTT.

CDR3: CASSLMSYNEQFF. The CDR3 nucleotides read TGTGCCAGCAGCTTAATGTCGTACAATGAGCAGTTCTTC. The genes are TRBV7-2 and TRBJ2-1; D not certain. This CDR3 is built from 13 residues. Germline assignment: CDR1 SGHTA and CDR2 FQGNSA. The V end was cut by 2 bases, the J end by 4 bases, with 6 bases between.

This chain joins TRBV2 and TRBJ2-5; 12 bases fit TRBD2. The CDR3 has 15 residues. Germline V CDR1 and CDR2: SNHLY, FYNNEI. V shed 5 bases and J 2 bases; nucleotides not matched to a gene: 3. This chain's CDR3 is CASSLTSGGQETQYF. Written as DNA, the CDR3 is TGTGCCAGCAGTTTGACTAGCGGGGGACAAGAGACCCAGTACTTC. Filled out from reference TRBV2 and TRBJ2-5, the complete variable domain reads EPEVTQTPSHQVTQMGQEVILRCVPISNHLYFYWYRQILGQKVEFLVSFYNNEISEKSEIFDDQFSVERPDGSNFTLKIRSTKLEDSAMYFCASSLTSGGQETQYFGPGTRLLVL.

The chain has TRBV7-2 and TRBJ1-3, with D uncertain. Germline V gene lookup returns CDR1 SGHTA and CDR2 FQGNSA. V was shortened by 1 base and J by 0 bases, with 7 bases between the two germline ends. The CDR3 totals 15 residues. CDR3 loop: CASSLDVSSGNTIYF. The CDR3 DNA reads as TGTGCCAGCAGCTTAGATGTCTCCTCTGGAAACACCATATATTTT.